These T cell receptor beta chains were read from a single sample in a study of shared clonotypes between healthy human individuals. Clones were sequenced by immunoSEQ multiplex PCR, and TCRdb holds only the in-frame ones, with some missing. Among some 2.3 million clones, approximately 95% were seen once, and the ten largest hold 0.39%. Material for sequencing was naive CD4+ T cells from PBMCs. These TCRs come from a man in his late teens or twenties in good health. Some clones in this sample may be carry-over from other donors' samples. The CDR3 runs from the conserved cysteine through the conserved F or W. The D gene is left open where the match is weak. Not every row has a clone size; where given, it reads once, few, many or a size class.

V gene,J gene,clone size,D gene,CDR3 DNA,CDR3 protein
TRBV5-5,TRBJ1-2,NA,TRBD1,TGTGCCAGCAGCTCCCGGGACAGGGGTGGCTACACCTTC,CASSSRDRGGYTF
TRBV28,TRBJ2-7,once,NA,TGTGCCAGCAGTTTACTCCTATTAACCTACGAGCAGTACTTC,CASSLLLLTYEQYF
TRBV19,TRBJ1-1,few,TRBD1,TGTGCCAGTAGCGCGGCCTCAGGGGGGAGGACTGAAGCTTTCTTT,CASSAASGGRTEAFF
TRBV11-1,TRBJ1-1,few,NA,TGTGCCAGCAGCTTCCAAGGAAAAGCGGACACTGAAGCTTTCTTT,CASSFQGKADTEAFF
TRBV28,TRBJ2-7,NA,TRBD1,TGTGCCAGCAGGGAGACAGGGGGCGATCTCTTCTTC,CASRETGGDLFF
TRBV5-1,TRBJ2-1,NA,TRBD2,TGCGCCAGCAGCCCGGTAGGGAGCGGGGTGTACAATGAGCAGTTCTTC,CASSPVGSGVYNEQFF
TRBV5-1,TRBJ1-5,NA,NA,TGCGCCAGCAGGGTGGGGCCGAGCAATCAGCCCCAGCATTTT,CASRVGPSNQPQHF
TRBV9,TRBJ2-1,NA,TRBD2,TGTGCCAGCAGCGTAGGCGGGAGGGTCTACAATGAGCAGTTCTTC,CASSVGGRVYNEQFF
TRBV11-2,TRBJ1-1,NA,NA,TGTGCCAGCAATGGCCTCGCACAGGGAACTGAAGCTTTCTTT,CASNGLAQGTEAFF
TRBV28,TRBJ2-4,NA,NA,TGTGCCAGCAGTTCCCCGGGAAACATTCAGTACTTC,CASSSPGNIQYF
TRBV4-2,TRBJ1-2,NA,NA,TGTGCCAGCAGCCCAAGCTTGAGGACCGACTATGGCTACACCTTC,CASSPSLRTDYGYTF
TRBV19,TRBJ2-2,NA,TRBD2,TGTGCCAGTAGCACCCGTGCGGGAGGATCCGCCGGGGAGCTGTTTTTT,CASSTRAGGSAGELFF
TRBV7-9,TRBJ2-5,NA,TRBD2,TGTGCCAGCAGCGCCGGACTAGCGGGGTCCGGTGAGACCCAGTACTTC,CASSAGLAGSGETQYF
TRBV20-1,TRBJ1-1,few,NA,TGCAGCCGACAGCTTAAAACTGAAGCTTTCTTT,CSRQLKTEAFF
TRBV5-1,TRBJ2-3,NA,NA,TGCGCCAGCAGCTTGGCCGGAGAAGGCGGCGGAGATACGCAGTATTTT,CASSLAGEGGGDTQYF
TRBV6-5,TRBJ1-2,once,NA,TGTGCCAGCAGTTACTCGACAGAAACAAACTATGGCTACACCTTC,CASSYSTETNYGYTF
TRBV19,TRBJ1-2,NA,NA,TGTGCCATCAAAGGGGCGGGGGCAGATGGCTACACCTTC,CAIKGAGADGYTF
TRBV10-3,TRBJ2-5,NA,TRBD1,TGTGCCATCAGTGAGGACAGGGCTCAAGAGACCCAGTACTTC,CAISEDRAQETQYF
TRBV2,TRBJ1-2,NA,NA,TGTGCCAGCAGCGAAACAGGGAGAAACTATGGCTACACCTTC,CASSETGRNYGYTF
TRBV28,TRBJ2-4,NA,NA,TGTGCCAGCAGTAGCCCGGACAAGATAGCCAAAAACATTCAGTACTTC,CASSSPDKIAKNIQYF
TRBV19,TRBJ2-1,NA,NA,TGTGCCAGTAGTACGACGGGGTACAATGAGCAGTTCTTC,CASSTTGYNEQFF
TRBV11-2,TRBJ1-1,once,NA,TGTGCCAGCAGCTGGACGTTGAACGCTGAAGCTTTCTTT,CASSWTLNAEAFF
TRBV21-1,TRBJ2-2,NA,NA,TGTGCCAGCAGCGAGGGACAGGGATCGGAGCTGTTTTTT,CASSEGQGSELFF
TRBV19,TRBJ1-2,once,NA,TGTGCCAGTAGCCACAGGGCCCGGGACGGCGCCTTATTGAATGGCTACACCTTC,CASSHRARDGALLNGYTF
TRBV4-2,TRBJ2-1,once,TRBD2,TGTGCCAGCAGCCAGCGGACTAGCGGGAGGGTGGATGAGCAGTTCTTC,CASSQRTSGRVDEQFF
TRBV11-1,TRBJ1-1,NA,TRBD1,TGTGCCAGCAGCACACACCCGGGACAGATAAACACTGAAGCTTTCTTT,CASSTHPGQINTEAFF
TRBV5-1,TRBJ1-1,NA,NA,TGCGCCAGCAGCTTGGCCTCGCAGAGCATGAACACTGAAGCTTTCTTT,CASSLASQSMNTEAFF
TRBV27,TRBJ2-1,once,NA,TGTGCCAGCAGACCTAGACAGCGGAGCTCCTACAATGAGCAGTTCTTC,CASRPRQRSSYNEQFF
TRBV28,TRBJ2-7,once,NA,TGTGCCAGCACCCGAAGGCACGGAACCTACGAGCAGTACTTC,CASTRRHGTYEQYF
TRBV7-2,TRBJ2-1,NA,NA,TGTGCCAGCAGCTTATTTTCGGGAGTTGCCTACAATGAGCAGTTCTTC,CASSLFSGVAYNEQFF
TRBV28,TRBJ2-2,NA,TRBD1,TGTGCCAGCAGTCCCGGACAGGGCTTCGGCGGGGAGCTGTTTTTT,CASSPGQGFGGELFF
TRBV10-3,TRBJ2-7,NA,NA,TGTGCCATCAGTGAGCCCGGGGAACACTACATCTACGAGCAGTACTTC,CAISEPGEHYIYEQYF
TRBV13,TRBJ2-7,NA,NA,TGTGCCAGCAGCCCTTCCGGGACACCGTCCTACGAGCAGTACTTC,CASSPSGTPSYEQYF
TRBV20-1,TRBJ2-5,once,NA,TGCAGTGCTATTAAAGAGACCCAGTACTTC,CSAIKETQYF
TRBV5-6,TRBJ2-2,NA,TRBD2,TGTGCCAGCAGCCCCCCCTGGGGAGGGGCCTACACCGGGGAGCTGTTTTTT,CASSPPWGGAYTGELFF
TRBV19,TRBJ1-4,NA,TRBD1,TGTGCCAGTAGTCCCCCCCCGGGACAGATACAGAGAACTAATGAAAAACTGTTTTTT,CASSPPPGQIQRTNEKLFF
TRBV4-1,TRBJ2-3,NA,NA,TGCGCCAGCAGCCCTCAAGTTGGGACGCAGTATTTT,CASSPQVGTQYF
TRBV7-3,TRBJ1-1,NA,NA,TGTGCCAGCAGCTCCTCGACAGGCAACACTGAAGCTTTCTTT,CASSSSTGNTEAFF
TRBV7-8,TRBJ2-7,NA,TRBD1,TGTGCCAGCAGCTTAGCCGGACAGGCCCCCTACTTC,CASSLAGQAPYF
TRBV11-2,TRBJ1-2,NA,NA,TGTGCCAGCAGCTTAAGAGCCGGGGTGTACTATGGCTACACCTTC,CASSLRAGVYYGYTF
TRBV5-1,TRBJ2-5,NA,TRBD1,TGCGCCAGCAGCTTTGTCGGGACAGGGCCAGAGACCCAGTACTTC,CASSFVGTGPETQYF
TRBV6-6,TRBJ2-5,NA,TRBD2,TGTGCCATCAGCCCGGGAGGCATCGACCAGTACTTC,CAISPGGIDQYF
TRBV11-2,TRBJ2-1,NA,NA,TGTGCCAGCAGCCCGAGCGGCTTTGAGCAGTTCTTC,CASSPSGFEQFF
TRBV28,TRBJ2-5,NA,TRBD1,TGTGCCAGCAGTCCCACGGGGACAGGGGAGACCCAGTACTTC,CASSPTGTGETQYF
TRBV30,TRBJ1-2,NA,TRBD1,TGTGCCTGGGGCCGTCTTGACAGGGCGTCGTGGGGCTACACCTTC,CAWGRLDRASWGYTF
TRBV28,TRBJ1-2,NA,NA,TGTGCCAGCACCATCCGACTAACTAACTATGGCTACACCTTC,CASTIRLTNYGYTF
TRBV7-9,TRBJ2-1,once,NA,TGTGCCAGCAGCTCTGACAGGTACAATGAGCAGTTCTTC,CASSSDRYNEQFF
TRBV11-2,TRBJ2-5,NA,NA,TGTGCCAACAGCTTTGCGTGGCGTCAGACCCAGTACTTC,CANSFAWRQTQYF
TRBV5-1,TRBJ2-7,NA,TRBD2,TGCGCCAGCAGCTTAAACCCTAGCGGGCCCTCCTACGAGCAGTACTTC,CASSLNPSGPSYEQYF
TRBV5-1,TRBJ2-3,NA,NA,TGCGCCAGCAGCTTCGCAGGCTTGAGAAACACAGATACGCAGTATTTT,CASSFAGLRNTDTQYF
TRBV7-2,TRBJ2-3,NA,TRBD2,TGTGCCAGCAGCTCGGGACTAGATCTGGATACGCAGTATTTT,CASSSGLDLDTQYF
TRBV19,TRBJ2-7,NA,NA,TGTGCCAGTAGTCCCACACCCGACCCTTCCTACGAGCAGTACTTC,CASSPTPDPSYEQYF
TRBV11-2,TRBJ1-4,NA,NA,TGTGCCAGCAGCTTTGGATTTGGGAATGAAAAACTGTTTTTT,CASSFGFGNEKLFF
TRBV19,TRBJ2-2,NA,NA,TGTGCCAGTAAAGGTGAAAGAGCCGGGGAGCTGTTTTTT,CASKGERAGELFF
TRBV27,TRBJ1-5,once,TRBD1,TGTGCCAGCAGTCCCAGACAGGGTATACAGCCCCAGCATTTT,CASSPRQGIQPQHF